The clone carrying this T cell receptor (beta chain) was observed once. Clones were read by immunoSEQ multiplex PCR, and TCRdb kept only the in-frame ones, dropping some. This table has about 36,000 clones, about 81% appearing once. The data stem from a study of blood T cell repertoires in COVID-19. As for the study in general: COVID-19 samples collected from the United States, Italy and Spain covered acute and convalescent phases. PBMCs, B-cell-depleted T cells, or T cells provided the cDNA or gDNA that made up the material.

This CDR3 is 12 amino acids long. CDR1 and CDR2 (germline): SGHTA, FQGNSA. Trimming stripped 8 bases from V and 2 bases from J, with 8 bases between. Input material: peripheral blood. The sequence was collected from a human donor in a cohort sampled during active or convalescent COVID-19. The donor label of this sample is uncertain. The rearrangement uses TRBV7-2 and TRBJ2-3; the D gene is possibly TRBD2 (6 bases). The CDR3 DNA reads TGTGCCAGCCGGACTACCACAGATACGCAGTATTTT. It encodes CASRTTTDTQYF.